This T cell receptor (beta chain) was obtained from a study of beta chain features in type 1 diabetes. Study-wide results and caveats: Cells with high TCR expression could be over-represented by cDNA sequencing. For type 1 diabetes patients, VDJ junctions showed fewer insertions and more deletions. Shorter templates might be favored by PCR, and equally so in patients and in controls. In all four CD4+ subsets, TCRB CDR3 length was significantly, moderately reduced in type 1 diabetes.

This clone was detected only a few times. Its specificity is not known. Germline CDR1 SQVTM, CDR2 ANQGSEA. Trimming pared 1 base from V and 8 bases from J, leaving 13 bases between. The CDR3 sequence is 13 residues long. Sequencing targeted expressed TCRB transcripts, as all isolated RNA had been reverse transcribed. Sequencing was performed with immunoSEQ multiplex PCR; in TCRdb, only in-frame clones are kept and a portion is missing. Here the sample spans a few hundred thousand clones, roughly 13% being singletons. By way of CD45RO/CCR7/CD25/CD127/CD95/CD27, the CD4+ regulatory, stem cell-like memory, central memory and naive cells were sorted.

This TCR was sampled from a man aged 25-45 years with type 1 diabetes. Sample: naive CD4+ T cells from blood. This chain connects TRBV29-1 to TRBJ2-3, with D maybe TRBD1 (6 bases). DNA of the CDR3: TGCAGCGTTGAAGGTCGAGAGGGGGTTACGCAGTATTTT. Translation: CSVEGREGVTQYF.